Listed below are T cell receptor beta chains from one sample, sequenced in a study of shared clonotypes between healthy human individuals. Sequencing used immunoSEQ multiplex PCR; TCRdb keeps in-frame clones, though not all of them. The profile covers 1,400,000 or so clones, with approximately 98.5% appearing a single time and approximately 0.38% taken by the ten largest. The specimen was naive CD4+ T cells sorted from blood. Receptor source: a man in his thirties or forties in good health. CDR3s include the opening cysteine and the closing phenylalanine or tryptophan. Fields, in order: clone size, V gene, D gene, J gene, CDR3 protein, CDR3 DNA. The D gene is left open where the match is weak. A clone size is listed for some rows: how often the clone was seen (once, few, many), or a class if it is expanded.

.	TRBV4-1	.	TRBJ2-7	CASSQDPLGGFYEQYF	TGCGCCAGCAGCCAAGATCCACTAGGGGGGTTCTACGAGCAGTACTTC
.	TRBV2	TRBD2	TRBJ2-1	CASSELLAGVWDSYNEQFF	TGTGCCAGCAGTGAGTTACTAGCGGGAGTCTGGGACTCCTACAATGAGCAGTTCTTC
.	TRBV29-1	TRBD2	TRBJ2-1	CSVPLLAGVLYNEQFF	TGCAGCGTACCTCTCCTAGCGGGAGTTCTCTACAATGAGCAGTTCTTC
.	TRBV28	TRBD1	TRBJ2-7	CASSFTQTGQGYEQYF	TGTGCCAGCAGTTTCACCCAAACAGGACAGGGCTACGAGCAGTACTTC
.	TRBV29-1	.	TRBJ1-2	CSVESQGNTF	TGCAGCGTTGAAAGTCAGGGTAACACCTTC
once	TRBV18	TRBD1	TRBJ2-3	CASSPGQGKGTDTQYF	TGTGCCAGCTCACCGGGACAGGGAAAGGGCACAGATACGCAGTATTTT
.	TRBV18	.	TRBJ1-3	CASSPPLVPRGNTIYF	TGTGCCAGCTCACCACCCCTGGTACCGAGAGGAAACACCATATATTTT
.	TRBV15	TRBD1	TRBJ1-2	CATGKQGQGVYGYTF	TGTGCCACCGGCAAGCAAGGTCAGGGGGTATACGGCTACACCTTC
.	TRBV7-8	.	TRBJ2-7	CASSLFPDSYEQYF	TGTGCCAGCAGCTTATTTCCGGACTCCTACGAGCAGTACTTC
.	TRBV5-1	.	TRBJ2-3	CASSLVTDHSTDTQYF	TGCGCCAGCAGCTTGGTGACAGATCATAGCACAGATACGCAGTATTTT
.	TRBV4-1	.	TRBJ2-3	CASSPPGGRGGTDTQYF	TGCGCCAGCAGCCCGCCTGGAGGTAGGGGTGGCACAGATACGCAGTATTTT
.	TRBV2	.	TRBJ2-1	CASRLQGFDEQFF	TGTGCCAGCAGATTACAGGGTTTCGATGAGCAGTTCTTC
.	TRBV7-2	.	TRBJ1-5	CASSLGRGRMGPQHF	TGTGCCAGCAGCTTAGGACGCGGAAGGATGGGGCCCCAGCATTTT
.	TRBV5-6	TRBD2	TRBJ2-7	CASSLLAGAYEQYF	TGTGCCAGCAGCTTACTAGCGGGAGCCTACGAGCAGTACTTC
once	TRBV20-1	.	TRBJ2-1	CSAPVRGEQFF	TGCAGTGCTCCAGTTCGCGGGGAGCAGTTCTTC
.	TRBV28	.	TRBJ1-5	CASSFGRSQPQHF	TGTGCCAGCAGTTTTGGCAGAAGTCAGCCCCAGCATTTT
.	TRBV7-3	.	TRBJ2-7	CASSPAVRGAYEQYF	TGTGCCAGCAGTCCCGCAGTAAGGGGGGCCTACGAGCAGTACTTC
.	TRBV7-2	.	TRBJ2-7	CASSPSTAGVEQYF	TGTGCCAGCAGCCCCTCAACGGCAGGGGTCGAGCAGTACTTC
.	TRBV7-2	TRBD2	TRBJ2-3	CASSRGRPDTQYF	TGTGCCAGCAGCCGCGGGAGACCAGATACGCAGTATTTT
.	TRBV7-2	.	TRBJ2-1	CASSLTIPSEQFF	TGTGCCAGCAGCTTGACGATACCCTCGGAGCAGTTCTTC
.	TRBV19	.	TRBJ2-1	CGDWDNEQFF	TGTGGCGATTGGGACAATGAGCAGTTCTTC
.	TRBV9	TRBD1	TRBJ2-1	CASSYTGGRYNEQFF	TGTGCCAGCAGCTATACAGGGGGGAGATACAATGAGCAGTTCTTC
.	TRBV10-3	.	TRBJ1-5	CAIRGDHQPQHF	TGTGCCATCAGGGGGGACCATCAGCCCCAGCATTTT
.	TRBV2	.	TRBJ2-5	CASSELREETQYF	TGTGCCAGCAGTGAACTTAGGGAGGAGACCCAGTACTTC
.	TRBV7-2	.	TRBJ2-2	CASSLALGARDTGELFF	TGTGCCAGCAGCTTAGCGCTGGGGGCCAGAGACACCGGGGAGCTGTTTTTT
.	TRBV29-1	.	TRBJ2-7	CSAGGGTRLEQYF	TGCAGCGCGGGGGGCGGAACAAGGCTGGAGCAGTACTTC
.	TRBV28	.	TRBJ1-2	CASSLSTHGYTF	TGTGCCAGCAGTTTATCGACGCATGGCTACACCTTC
.	TRBV4-3	TRBD2	TRBJ2-7	CASSQDRRLAGGPYEQYF	TGCGCCAGCAGCCAAGATCGTAGGCTAGCGGGAGGGCCGTACGAGCAGTACTTC
.	TRBV5-4	.	TRBJ1-1	CASSPLKGNTEAFF	TGTGCCAGCAGCCCGTTGAAGGGGAACACTGAAGCTTTCTTT
.	TRBV7-9	.	TRBJ2-7	CASKSGSGEQYF	TGTGCCAGCAAGTCGGGGTCGGGCGAGCAGTACTTC
.	TRBV5-4	.	TRBJ2-3	CASSSGSSASTDTQYF	TGTGCCAGCAGCAGTGGCTCAAGCGCCAGCACAGATACGCAGTATTTT
.	TRBV28	.	TRBJ1-4	CAIRTNEKLFF	TGTGCCATCCGGACTAATGAAAAACTGTTTTTT
.	TRBV18	.	TRBJ2-3	CASSPSAGRRTDTQYF	TGTGCCAGCTCACCCTCTGCGGGAAGGCGCACAGATACGCAGTATTTT
.	TRBV5-8	TRBD1	TRBJ1-5	CASSSGTGFQPQHF	TGTGCCAGCAGCTCCGGGACAGGGTTTCAGCCCCAGCATTTT
.	TRBV6-5	.	TRBJ2-7	CASRSDNSYEQYF	TGTGCCAGCAGAAGCGACAACTCCTACGAGCAGTACTTC
.	TRBV5-6	.	TRBJ1-1	CASSLTPTPIMNTEAFF	TGTGCCAGCAGCTTGACCCCGACGCCCATTATGAACACTGAAGCTTTCTTT
.	TRBV9	TRBD1	TRBJ2-3	CASSSDRGRSDTQYF	TGTGCCAGCAGCTCCGACAGGGGGCGCTCAGATACGCAGTATTTT